This entry describes one T cell receptor (beta chain). Its antigen remains undetermined. Base quality data are lacking; no much larger clone is found one base away. The immunoSEQ Assay was the method used to sequence TCRbeta CDR3 regions. After extraction, genomic DNA underwent amplification by bias-controlled multiplex PCR, followed by high-throughput sequencing. As for how the authors treated the data: To quantify the absolute abundance of every unique TCRbeta CDR3 region, sequences were collapsed and filtered. T cell fraction was estimated by normalizing TCRbeta template counts to usable DNA, which was measured by amplifying reference genes present in all nucleated cells. Repertoire TCRs were annotated as SARS-CoV-2-specific when V gene, CDR3 amino acid sequence and J gene were exactly matched to a known reactive TCR set. MIRA supplied the reference SARS-CoV-2 TCR set, which was filtered for enrichment in COVID-19-positive ImmuneCODE repertoires so that public or cross-reactive TCRs were removed. Using the MIRA antigens, annotated TCRs were further analysed by specific ORF or by position within an ORF. Breadth was defined as the number of annotated unique rearrangements divided by the total number of unique productive rearrangements, and depth was defined as the summed frequency of the annotated unique rearrangements. Group comparisons of TCR breadth used two-sided Wilcoxon rank-sum tests. What TCRdb holds here is the immuneACCESS table cut down to in-frame rearrangements. Part of the clones is not present; checked against another copy, under half of the missing clones reflect an unresolved V gene, and the others are unexplained. V, J and clone size are those of that table, while D and trimming were read from the DNA. The sample includes about 400,000 clones, with 75% to 90% observed a single time. Around 1.9% of the sample comes from the top ten.

Including cysteine and phenylalanine, the CDR3 has 16 amino acids. Only the CDR3 portion is preserved as DNA: 48 bases, with reading frame beginning at the first base. CDR1 and CDR2 are read off the germline V gene as MGHRA and YSYEKL. V loses 0 bases, J loses 5 bases, and the germline ends lie 14 bases apart. This specimen comes from a study of Ad26.COV2.S vaccination and SARS-CoV-2 variants (dated by TCRdb to about 2021). Some background on the complete study: Vaccine-arm donors came from COV1001, a multicentre, randomized, double-blind, placebo-controlled phase I-IIa trial of Ad26.COV2.S in healthy adults. Throughout the experiments and outcome assessment, investigators stayed blinded to trial group allocation. Ad26.COV2.S was administered intramuscularly at a dose of 5x10^10 or 1x10^11 viral particles, either as one shot or as two shots given 56 days apart. Trial participants were randomized into five groups of five: low-dose or high-dose Ad26.COV2.S given once or twice, or placebo on both occasions. The specificity and breadth of SARS-CoV-2-reactive T cell receptors after Ad26.COV2.S vaccination were assessed by TCRbeta repertoire sequencing. A total of some 30 samples were included in the TCR-sequenced set, comprising 19 Ad26.COV2.S vaccine recipients, 5 placebo recipients and 8 SARS-CoV-2 convalescent individuals. What the work shows at the level of the full study, not this receptor alone: Comparing responses between vaccine doses or regimens was not something the study was powered to do. It was noted by the authors that total T cell responses may have been underestimated by the TCR breadth and depth analyses. Spike-specific TCR breadth was higher in Ad26.COV2.S recipients than in placebo recipients (P = 0.0014). Substantial breadth of spike-specific CD8+ and CD4+ T cell responses was reported after vaccination. Vaccine and placebo recipients had similar non-spike TCR breadth, a finding consistent with the vaccine containing only spike.

Reading the label with the study, this specimen's treatment or condition is: around 19 received Ad26.COV2.S at low or high dose, single or two shots; about 5 received placebo; per-sample allocation not given. For vaccine and placebo recipients, repertoires were sequenced using samples collected on day 63 after the first injection. Cohort 1b enrolled around 23 adults aged 18-55 years at a single site in Boston, USA, between 29 July and 7 August 2020. Ad26.COV2.S was a replication-incompetent adenovirus type 26 vector that expressed a prefusion-stabilized SARS-CoV-2 spike protein derived from the original Wuhan strain.

The chain is made from TRBV4-1 and TRBJ2-1, with a tentative D gene TRBD2 over 6 matching bases. The sequencing here drew on peripheral blood, taken in a trial of Ad26.COV2.S vaccine versus placebo. This receptor was taken from a person aged 18-60 years who received the Ad26.COV2.S COVID-19 vaccine or a placebo. The CDR3 is CASSQEKTRGHNEQFF. The sequenced DNA: TGCGCCAGCAGCCAAGAAAAGACTAGAGGGCACAATGAGCAGTTCTTC.